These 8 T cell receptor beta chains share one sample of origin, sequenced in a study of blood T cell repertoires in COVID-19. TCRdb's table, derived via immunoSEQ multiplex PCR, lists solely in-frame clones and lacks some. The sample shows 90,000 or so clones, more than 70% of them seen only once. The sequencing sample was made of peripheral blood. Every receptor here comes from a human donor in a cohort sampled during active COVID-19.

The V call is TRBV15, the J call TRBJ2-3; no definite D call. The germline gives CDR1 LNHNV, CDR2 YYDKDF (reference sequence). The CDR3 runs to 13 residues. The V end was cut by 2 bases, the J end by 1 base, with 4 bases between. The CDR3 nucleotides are TGTGCCACCAGCAGACAGGGCACAGATACGCAGTATTTT. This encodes CATSRQGTDTQYF.

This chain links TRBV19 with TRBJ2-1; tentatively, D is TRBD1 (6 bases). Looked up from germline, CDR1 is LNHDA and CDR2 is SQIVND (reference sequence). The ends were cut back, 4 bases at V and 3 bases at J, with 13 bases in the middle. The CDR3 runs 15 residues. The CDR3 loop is CASSNRGSLYNEQFF. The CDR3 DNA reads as TGTGCCAGTAGTAATAGGGGGTCTCTCTACAATGAGCAGTTCTTC.

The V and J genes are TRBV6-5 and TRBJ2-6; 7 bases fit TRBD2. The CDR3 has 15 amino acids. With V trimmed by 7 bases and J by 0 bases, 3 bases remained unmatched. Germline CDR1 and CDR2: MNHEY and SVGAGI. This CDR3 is CASTPGGSGANVLTF. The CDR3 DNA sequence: TGTGCCAGCACCCCGGGGGGCTCTGGGGCCAACGTCCTGACTTTC.

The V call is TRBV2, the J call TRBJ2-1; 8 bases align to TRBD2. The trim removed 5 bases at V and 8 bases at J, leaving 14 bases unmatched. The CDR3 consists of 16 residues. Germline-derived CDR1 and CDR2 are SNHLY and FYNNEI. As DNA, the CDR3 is TGTGCCAGCAGTCCTCCCTCTCCGGGGGGGCCAGATGAGCAGTTCTTC. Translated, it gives CASSPPSPGGPDEQFF.

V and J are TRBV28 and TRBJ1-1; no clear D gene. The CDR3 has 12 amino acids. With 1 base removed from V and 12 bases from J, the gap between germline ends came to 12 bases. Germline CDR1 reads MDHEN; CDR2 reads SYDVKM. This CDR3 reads CASSLLGTATFF. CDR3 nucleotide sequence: TGTGCCAGCAGTTTATTGGGCACAGCCACTTTCTTT.

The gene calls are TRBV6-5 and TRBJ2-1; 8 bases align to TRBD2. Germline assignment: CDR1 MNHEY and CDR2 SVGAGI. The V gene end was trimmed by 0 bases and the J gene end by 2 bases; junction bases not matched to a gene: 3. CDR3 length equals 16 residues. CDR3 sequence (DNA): TGTGCCAGCAGTTACTCGGAGCGGGGGACCTACAATGAGCAGTTCTTC. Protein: CASSYSERGTYNEQFF.

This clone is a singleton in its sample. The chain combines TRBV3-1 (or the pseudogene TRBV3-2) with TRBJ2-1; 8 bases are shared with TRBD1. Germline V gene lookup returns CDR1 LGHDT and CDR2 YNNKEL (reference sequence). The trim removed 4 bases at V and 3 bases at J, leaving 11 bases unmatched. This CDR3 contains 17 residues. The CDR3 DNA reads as TGTGCCAGCAGCCCCCTTTTGGGGACAGGAGACTACAATGAGCAGTTCTTC. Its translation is CASSPLLGTGDYNEQFF.

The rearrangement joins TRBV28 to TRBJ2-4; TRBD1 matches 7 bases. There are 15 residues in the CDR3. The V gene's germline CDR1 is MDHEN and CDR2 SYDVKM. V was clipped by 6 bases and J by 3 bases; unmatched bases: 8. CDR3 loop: CASSRQGSSKNIQYF. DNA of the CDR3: TGTGCCAGCAGCCGACAGGGCTCGAGCAAAAACATTCAGTACTTC.